This TCR beta chain came from a study of blood T cell repertoires in COVID-19. Study-level information: T cells, B-cell-depleted T cells, or PBMCs provided the cDNA or gDNA that served as material.

The CDR3 spans 15 residues. With 6 bases removed from V and 6 bases from J, the gap between germline ends came to 20 bases. Germline CDR1 is MNHEY and CDR2 is SVGAGI. Under the authors' procedure: Using reference gene primer amplification, nucleated cell counts were estimated. The data were produced by immunoSEQ multiplex PCR, yet TCRdb's version contains in-frame clones alone and is incomplete. That table gives V, J and clone size, and the DNA gave D and trimming. The data contain 270,000 or so clones, 89% of them singletons. This clonotype was sampled from a woman in her 40s who had recovered from COVID-19. The V call is TRBV6-5, the J call TRBJ1-1; TRBD1 is a possible D gene (6 bases). Material: peripheral blood. The CDR3 region is CASSKHMGRGAEAFF. The CDR3 DNA sequence: TGTGCCAGCAGCAAACACATGGGGAGGGGGGCTGAAGCTTTCTTT.